Presented here are 9 T cell receptor beta chains from one specimen sequenced in a study of blood T cell repertoires in COVID-19. Repertoires were generated with immunoSEQ multiplex PCR, while TCRdb's copy carries only in-frame clones and drops some. The repertoire holds some 45,000 clones, with more than 75% as singletons. The sequenced sample consisted of peripheral blood. All receptors come from a man aged 65-85 years with acute or convalescent COVID-19.

The rearrangement joins TRBV14 to TRBJ2-7; 9 positions agree with TRBD2. The CDR3 is 14 residues long. With 8 bases clipped from V and 1 base from J, the junction kept 6 bases outside the gene matches. Germline CDR1 reads SGHDN; CDR2 reads FVKESK. The CDR3 sequence is CASRPSGASYEQYF. DNA of the CDR3: TGTGCCAGCCGCCCTAGCGGGGCTTCCTACGAGCAGTACTTC.

The J gene is TRBJ2-3, the V gene TRBV7-2; 13 nucleotides line up with TRBD2. J lost 6 bases, V lost 8 bases, and 8 bases had no gene match. The germline V gene encodes CDR1 SGHTA and CDR2 FQGNSA. The CDR3 has 15 residues. This chain's CDR3 is CASSTSGGAGDTQYF. In DNA, the CDR3 is TGTGCCAGCTCTACTAGCGGGGGGGCCGGCGATACGCAGTATTTT.

The chain employs TRBV5-1 and TRBJ2-7, with 7 bases matching TRBD1. Germline V lookup: CDR1 SGHRS, CDR2 YFSETQ. Trimming took 6 bases from V and 2 from J; bases not matched to a gene: 11. There are 15 residues in the CDR3. CDR3 residues: CASTNVPGQPYEQYF. CDR3 nucleotide sequence: TGCGCCAGCACCAATGTACCGGGACAGCCCTACGAGCAGTACTTC.

This clone was seen more than once but under ten times. This specimen includes other DNA sequences encoding the same CDR3. The J gene is TRBJ2-7, the V gene TRBV7-2, with 9 bases that match TRBD1. Germline-derived CDR1 and CDR2 are SGHTA and FQGNSA. Trimming removed 4 bases from V and 4 bases from J; junction bases left unmatched: 5. The CDR3 sequence is 14 residues long. CDR3 DNA: TGTGCCAGCAGCTGGGGACAGGGCCTTTACGAGCAGTACTTC. Protein sequence: CASSWGQGLYEQYF.

The sample holds a few counts of this clone. This sequence joins TRBV30 and TRBJ1-5; D might be TRBD1 (5 bases). The germline CDR1 and CDR2 sequences are GTSNPN and SVGIG (reference sequence). The CDR3 extends over 14 amino acids. V was trimmed by 5 bases and J by 2 bases, leaving 13 bases between them. This chain's CDR3 is CAWAGQGGNQPQHF. The CDR3 DNA reads TGTGCCTGGGCTGGACAAGGCGGCAATCAGCCCCAGCATTTT.

The J gene is TRBJ1-2, the V gene TRBV19, with a weak D call TRBD1 (5 bases). The CDR3 has 16 amino acids. V was shortened by 3 bases and J by 4 bases, with 18 bases between the two germline ends. Germline lookup yields CDR1 LNHDA and CDR2 SQIVND (reference sequence). CDR3 bases: TGTGCCAGTAGTATTTCAGGATGGACAACGTTCTATGGCTACACCTTC. Protein sequence: CASSISGWTTFYGYTF. The whole variable domain, filled in from reference TRBV19 and TRBJ1-2, reads DGGITQSPKYLFRKEGQNVTLSCEQNLNHDAMYWYRQDPGQGLRLIYYSQIVNDFQKGDIAEGYSVSREKKESFPLTVTSAQKNPTAFYLCASSISGWTTFYGYTFGSGTRLTVV.

The chain uses TRBV6-6 and TRBJ2-2, with D perhaps matching TRBD2 (6 bases). V lost 11 bases to trimming and J lost 0 bases, with 16 bases between them. CDR1 and CDR2 (germline): MNHNY, SVGAGI (reference sequence). This CDR3 region has 15 residues. The CDR3 region is CAGRRDSTNTGELFF. The CDR3 DNA sequence: TGTGCCGGGAGAAGGGACTCGACGAACACCGGGGAGCTGTTTTTT.

The chain recombines TRBV29-1 with TRBJ1-1; the match to TRBD1 covers 8 bases. CDR3 length equals 15 residues. The V gene's germline CDR1 is SQVTM and CDR2 ANQGSEA. J gave up 3 bases and V 3 bases, and 9 bases lay outside the gene matches. The CDR3 bases are TGCAGCGTTGAGGGACAGGCAGTAGGGTACACTGAAGCTTTCTTT. Amino acid sequence: CSVEGQAVGYTEAFF.

The rearrangement links TRBV7-2 to TRBJ2-1, with D possibly matching TRBD2 (7 bases). Trimming took off 1 base at V and 3 bases at J, with 19 bases between the two ends. This CDR3 spans 18 amino acids. CDR1 and CDR2 (germline): SGHTA, FQGNSA. CDR3 DNA: TGTGCCAGCAGCTTAGTGGGGGGCGGGGGCCGAATCTACAATGAGCAGTTCTTC. It codes for CASSLVGGGGRIYNEQFF.